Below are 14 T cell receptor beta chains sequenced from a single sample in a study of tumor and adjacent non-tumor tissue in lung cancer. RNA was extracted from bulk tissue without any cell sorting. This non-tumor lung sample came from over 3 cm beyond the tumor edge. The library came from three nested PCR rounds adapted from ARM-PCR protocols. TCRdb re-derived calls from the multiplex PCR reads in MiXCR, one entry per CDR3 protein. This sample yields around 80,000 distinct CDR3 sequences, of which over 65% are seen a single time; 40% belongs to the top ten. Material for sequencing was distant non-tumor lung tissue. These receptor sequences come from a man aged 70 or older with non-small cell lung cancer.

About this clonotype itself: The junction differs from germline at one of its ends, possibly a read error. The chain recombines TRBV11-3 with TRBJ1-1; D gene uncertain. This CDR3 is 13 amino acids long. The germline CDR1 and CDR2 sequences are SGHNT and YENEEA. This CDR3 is CVSSPPANTEPFF. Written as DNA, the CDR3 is TGTGTCAGCAGCCCTCCTGCGAACACTGAACCTTTCTTT.

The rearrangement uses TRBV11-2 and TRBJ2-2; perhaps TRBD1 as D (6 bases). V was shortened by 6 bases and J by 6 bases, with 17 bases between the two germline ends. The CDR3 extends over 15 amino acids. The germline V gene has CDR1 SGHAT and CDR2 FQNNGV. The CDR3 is CASRYRDLMPGELFF. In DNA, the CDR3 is TGTGCCAGCAGGTACAGGGACCTAATGCCCGGGGAGCTGTTTTTT.

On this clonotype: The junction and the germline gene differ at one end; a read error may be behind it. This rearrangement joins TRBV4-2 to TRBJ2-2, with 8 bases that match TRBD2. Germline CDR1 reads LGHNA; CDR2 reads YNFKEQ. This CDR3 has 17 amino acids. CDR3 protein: CASRQDYHGGAPGELFF. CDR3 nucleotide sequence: TGTGCCAGCAGGCAAGATTATCACGGGGGGGCCCCCGGAGAGCTGTTTTTT.

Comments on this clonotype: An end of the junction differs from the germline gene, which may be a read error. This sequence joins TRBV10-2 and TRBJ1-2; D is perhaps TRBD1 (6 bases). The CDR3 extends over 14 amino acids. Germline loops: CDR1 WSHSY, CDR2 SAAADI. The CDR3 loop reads CASRVRGGYYGYTF. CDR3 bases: TGCGCCAGCAGGGTCAGGGGAGGGTACTATGGCTATACCTTC.

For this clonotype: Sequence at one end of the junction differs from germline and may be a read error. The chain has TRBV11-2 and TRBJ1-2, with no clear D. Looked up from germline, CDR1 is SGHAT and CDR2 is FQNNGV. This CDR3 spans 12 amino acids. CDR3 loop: CACSHGLYGYTF. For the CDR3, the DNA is TGTGCCTGCAGCCATGGACTATATGGCTATACCTTC.

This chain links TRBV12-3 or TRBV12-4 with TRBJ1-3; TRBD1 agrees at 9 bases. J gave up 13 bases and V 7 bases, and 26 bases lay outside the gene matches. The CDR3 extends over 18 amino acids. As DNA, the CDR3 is TGTGCCAGCATTCGTCCCGGGACAGGGATCGGCTCTGGAAACATTATATATTTT. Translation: CASIRPGTGIGSGNIIYF.

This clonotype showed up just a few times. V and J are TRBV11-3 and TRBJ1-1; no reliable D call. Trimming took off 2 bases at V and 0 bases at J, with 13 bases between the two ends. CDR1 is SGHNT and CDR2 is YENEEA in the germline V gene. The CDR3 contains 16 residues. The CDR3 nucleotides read TGTGCCAGCAGCTTAAGGAACAGAACCCTGAACACTGAAGCTTTCTTT. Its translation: CASSLRNRTLNTEAFF. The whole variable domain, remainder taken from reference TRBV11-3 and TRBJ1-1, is EAGVVQSPRYKIIEKKQPVAFWCNPISGHNTLYWYLQNLGQGPELLIRYENEEAVDDSQLPKDRFSAERLKGVDSTLKIQPAELGDSAVYLCASSLRNRTLNTEAFFGQGTRLTVV.

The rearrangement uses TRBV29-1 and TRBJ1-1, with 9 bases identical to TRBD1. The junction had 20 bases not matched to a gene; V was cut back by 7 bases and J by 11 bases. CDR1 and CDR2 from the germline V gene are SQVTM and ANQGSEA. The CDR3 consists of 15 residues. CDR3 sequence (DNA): TGCAGCGCTGGGGGAGACAGGGGGTTAAAAAATGGGGCTTTCTTT. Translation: CSAGGDRGLKNGAFF.

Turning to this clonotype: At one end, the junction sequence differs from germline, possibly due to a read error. This chain's CDR3 is CANSLSYGHTF. CDR3 nucleotides: TGTGCCAACAGTCTCTCATATGGCCACACCTTC. The chain joins TRBV6-2 or TRBV6-3 to TRBJ1-2; D is uncertain. Germline CDR1 reads MNHEY; CDR2 reads SVGEGT. CDR3 length equals 11 residues.

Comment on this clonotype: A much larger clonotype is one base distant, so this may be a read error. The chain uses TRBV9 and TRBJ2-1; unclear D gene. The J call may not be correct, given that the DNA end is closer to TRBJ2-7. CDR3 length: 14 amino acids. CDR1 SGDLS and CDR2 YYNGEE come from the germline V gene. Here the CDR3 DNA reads TGTGCCAGCAGCCCTCAGTTGGCAGGTGATGAGCAGTACTTC. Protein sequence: CASSPQLAGDEQYF.

CDR3 amino acids: CASSPSVAGKVNDEKLFF. For the CDR3, the DNA is TGCGCCAGCAGCCCGAGTGTGGCAGGGAAAGTAAATGATGAAAAACTGTTTTTT. The chain carries TRBV5-1 and TRBJ1-4; tentatively, D is TRBD1 (5 bases). The CDR3 totals 18 residues. Looked up from germline, CDR1 is SGHRS and CDR2 is YFSETQ. The V end lost 4 bases, the J end lost 6 bases, and 25 bases lay between the germline ends.

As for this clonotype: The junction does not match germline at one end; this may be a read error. CDR3 DNA sequence: TGTACCAGCAGCCCAGGACTAGCGGGAGTGGGTAAGCAGTTCTTC. Encoded protein: CTSSPGLAGVGKQFF. The chain joins TRBV11-3 to TRBJ2-1, with TRBD2 matching 13 bases. Germline lookup yields CDR1 SGHNT and CDR2 YENEEA. The CDR3 spans 15 residues.

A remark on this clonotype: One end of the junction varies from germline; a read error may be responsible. This CDR3 is CASSFSGLGEKLFF. The DNA of the CDR3 is TGTGCTAGCAGTTTCAGCGGTTTAGGTGAAAAACTGTTTTTT. This sequence joins TRBV12-3 or TRBV12-4 and TRBJ1-4; D gene unclear. There are 14 residues in the CDR3.

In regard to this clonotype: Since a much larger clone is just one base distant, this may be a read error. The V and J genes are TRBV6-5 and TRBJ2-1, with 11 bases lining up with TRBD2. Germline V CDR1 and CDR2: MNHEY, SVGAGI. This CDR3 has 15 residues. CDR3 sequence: CASTSGLADFNEQVF. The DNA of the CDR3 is TGTGCCAGCACCTCGGGACTAGCGGATTTCAATGAGCAGGTCTTC.